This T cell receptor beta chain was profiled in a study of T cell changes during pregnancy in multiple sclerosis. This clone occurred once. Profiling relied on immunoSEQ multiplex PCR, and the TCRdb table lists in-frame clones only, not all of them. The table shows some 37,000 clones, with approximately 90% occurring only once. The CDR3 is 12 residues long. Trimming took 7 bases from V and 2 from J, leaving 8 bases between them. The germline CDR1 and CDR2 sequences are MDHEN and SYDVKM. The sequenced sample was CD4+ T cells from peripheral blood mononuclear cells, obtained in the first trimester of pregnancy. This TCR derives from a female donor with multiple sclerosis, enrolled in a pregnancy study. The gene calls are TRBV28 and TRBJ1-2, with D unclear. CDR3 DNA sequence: TGTGCCAGCATTGGTCGGAACTATGGCTACACCTTC. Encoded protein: CASIGRNYGYTF.